Listed here are 30 T cell receptor beta chains from one sample, sequenced in a study of T-cell memory formation after mild COVID-19. Using its own MiXCR run on the 5' RACE reads, TCRdb lists one record per CDR3 protein. The table records 500,000 to 550,000 distinct CDR3 sequences, 20% of them present only once. The specimen sequenced was PBMCs or a T cell subset sorted from them (not recorded which). Source of these receptors: an adult woman who had mild COVID-19 (a few samples of this study predate the infection). Cell type and time point are not known.

V is TRBV20-1 and J is TRBJ2-5; 13 bases align to TRBD2. Per germline, CDR1 DFQATT and CDR2 SNEGSKA (reference sequence). The CDR3 covers 15 residues. After removal of 1 base from V and 5 bases from J, the junction contained 4 bases not matched to a gene. The CDR3 bases are TGCAGTGCTAGAGGGACTAGCGGGAGTTGGGAGACCCAGTACTTC. It codes for CSARGTSGSWETQYF.

The table lists this clonotype with a few counts. This rearrangement joins TRBV7-2 to TRBJ2-1, with TRBD1 as a possible D gene (6 bases). This CDR3 is built from 14 residues. Per germline, CDR1 SGHTA and CDR2 FQGNSA. Trimming stripped 4 bases from V and 3 bases from J, with 10 bases between. The CDR3 is CASSSPDSYNEQFF. CDR3 DNA sequence: TGTGCCAGCAGCTCTCCGGACAGCTACAATGAGCAGTTCTTC.

This sequence joins TRBV4-1 and TRBJ2-5; D is undetermined. The germline V and J ends were trimmed by 5 bases and 3 bases, with 13 bases remaining between them. CDR3 length equals 14 residues. Looked up from germline, CDR1 is MGHRA and CDR2 is YSYEKL. The CDR3 DNA reads as TGCGCCAGCAGCTTAAGACGAGGTGAAGAGACCCAGTACTTC. Translating gives CASSLRRGEETQYF.

Ten or more counts support this clonotype. The genes are TRBV5-6 and TRBJ2-1; no firm D call. Germline V gene data show CDR1 as SGHDT and CDR2 as YYEEEE. Trimming stripped 0 bases from V and 10 bases from J, with 11 bases between. This CDR3 has 13 residues. Here the CDR3 DNA reads TGTGCCAGCAGCTTGGGTATACAAGCAGAGCAGTTCTTC. Its translation is CASSLGIQAEQFF.

The rearrangement uses TRBV30 and TRBJ2-7; D perhaps matches TRBD1 (5 bases). V was clipped by 2 bases and J by 3 bases, with 11 bases between them. Per germline, CDR1 GTSNPN and CDR2 SVGIG (reference sequence). The CDR3 consists of 13 residues. In nucleotides, the CDR3 is TGTGCCTGGAGTTATGGACACTACTACGAGCAGTACTTC. This codes for CAWSYGHYYEQYF.

The sample holds many counts of this clonotype. This chain connects TRBV4-1 to TRBJ2-7; 7 bases match TRBD1. Germline CDR1 and CDR2: MGHRA and YSYEKL. V trimming: 2 bases; J trimming: 3 bases; junction bases outside the gene matches: 7. The CDR3 loop spans 15 amino acids. The CDR3, as DNA: TGCGCCAGCAGCCAACCGACAGGGTTCGTCTACGAGCAGTACTTC. Translating it yields CASSQPTGFVYEQYF.

CDR3 sequence reads: CATSRDFVSGQGNYF. The CDR3 DNA follows: TGTGCCACCAGCAGAGATTTTGTCAGTGGACAGGGAAATTACTTC. The gene calls are TRBV15 and TRBJ2-7, with 8 bases that match TRBD1. The CDR3 extends over 15 amino acids. Germline V lookup: CDR1 LNHNV, CDR2 YYDKDF (reference sequence). Trimming took 0 bases from V and 13 from J; bases not matched to a gene: 14.

This sequence joins TRBV6-5 and TRBJ2-1; no reliable D call. The CDR3 runs to 16 residues. Trimming shortened V by 5 bases and J by 0 bases, and 14 bases separated the two germline ends. Germline CDR1 and CDR2: MNHEY and SVGAGI. The CDR3 nucleotides read TGTGCCAGCAGTCTTCCCGGGCCAGGCTCCTACAATGAGCAGTTCTTC. This encodes CASSLPGPGSYNEQFF.

The gene calls are TRBV14 and TRBJ2-1, with D perhaps matching TRBD2 (5 bases). Germline V gives CDR1 SGHDN, CDR2 FVKESK. This CDR3 contains 14 residues. V gave up 0 bases and J gave up 15 bases, with 18 bases separating them. This chain's CDR3 is CASSQDPLRVGRFF. The DNA for the CDR3 is TGTGCCAGCAGCCAAGATCCCCTGAGGGTCGGTCGGTTCTTC.

This clonotype was counted between two and nine times. CDR3 DNA sequence: TGCGCCAGCAGCTTGGGGGGACAGGGTGCCACAGATACGCAGTATTTT. Amino acids: CASSLGGQGATDTQYF. The chain employs TRBV5-1 and TRBJ2-3; 9 nucleotides align to TRBD1. J was trimmed by 2 bases and V by 0 bases; bases with no gene match: 4. Germline V CDR1 and CDR2: SGHRS, YFSETQ. The CDR3 covers 16 residues.

A single count supports this clonotype. The chain recombines TRBV4-1 with TRBJ2-5, with D tentatively TRBD1 (6 bases). Trimming cost V 3 bases and J 2 bases, with 10 bases left between them. Germline V gene lookup returns CDR1 MGHRA and CDR2 YSYEKL. CDR3 length equals 14 residues. The CDR3 reads CASSHRQEQETQYF. The CDR3 nucleotides are TGCGCCAGCAGCCACCGACAGGAGCAAGAGACCCAGTACTTC.

V gene TRBV24-1 combines with J gene TRBJ2-1, with TRBD1 matching 9 bases. Trimming at V came to 7 bases and at J to 7 bases, leaving 4 bases not matched to a gene. The CDR3 is 13 amino acids. Germline lookup yields CDR1 KGHDR and CDR2 SFDVKD. CDR3 nucleotides: TGTGCCACCAGACAGGGGGCGGGGAATGAGCAGTTCTTC. It codes for CATRQGAGNEQFF.

The J gene is TRBJ2-7, the V gene TRBV20-1, with TRBD1 as a possible D gene (6 bases). Trimming stripped 5 bases from V and 2 bases from J, with 16 bases between. CDR1 and CDR2 (germline): DFQATT, SNEGSKA (reference sequence). CDR3 length: 14 amino acids. The CDR3 loop reads CSAPSDSQPYEQYF. CDR3 coding DNA: TGCAGTGCTCCCTCGGACAGTCAACCCTACGAGCAGTACTTC.

The chain is built from TRBV7-8 and TRBJ2-3; D remains ambiguous. V was trimmed by 2 bases and J by 6 bases, leaving 12 bases between them. In germline, CDR1 is SGHVS, CDR2 FQNEAQ. CDR3 length: 14 residues. The CDR3 region has the DNA TGTGCCAGCAGCTTAAACCCCCATTTGGATACGCAGTATTTT. It yields the protein CASSLNPHLDTQYF.

Here the CDR3 DNA reads TGTGCCAGCAGCTACCTGACAGGGCTTGAGGGCACAGATACGCAGTATTTT. Amino acids: CASSYLTGLEGTDTQYF. The chain combines TRBV5-6 with TRBJ2-3; the match to TRBD1 covers 7 bases. Looked up from germline, CDR1 is SGHDT and CDR2 is YYEEEE. This CDR3 spans 17 amino acids. V gave up 3 bases and J gave up 1 base; unmatched junction bases: 11.

The rearrangement uses TRBV12-3 or TRBV12-4 and TRBJ2-1; tentatively, D is TRBD1 or TRBD2 (5 bases each). The CDR3 runs 14 residues. Between the trimmed V and J ends, which lost 6 bases and 7 bases, there was a span of 16 bases. CDR3 residues: CASSVLSGPNEQFF. The CDR3 DNA is TGTGCCAGCAGCGTCTTATCGGGGCCTAATGAGCAGTTCTTC.

This clonotype came up a few times. The chain joins TRBV23-1 to TRBJ2-7; D is unclear. TRBV23-1 is filed as an ORF, its function uncertain. Trimming cost V 0 bases and J 12 bases, with 9 bases left between them. The CDR3 spans 11 residues. The CDR3 sequence is CASSQSDDSYF. CDR3 coding DNA: TGCGCCAGCAGTCAATCGGACGATTCGTACTTC.

This clonotype was seen only a few times. J is TRBJ2-2 and V is TRBV27; TRBD1 agrees at 10 bases. The CDR3 is made up of 14 amino acids. Germline values: CDR1 MNHEY, CDR2 SMNVEV (reference sequence). The ends lost 8 bases at V and 6 bases at J; junction bases unmatched: 6. DNA for the CDR3: TGTGCCAGCCGATCCGGGACAGGGGCCGGGGAGCTGTTTTTT. Translated: CASRSGTGAGELFF.

This clonotype came up a few times. V and J are TRBV24-1 and TRBJ1-5, with D tentatively TRBD1 (5 bases). This CDR3 has 17 residues. Per germline, CDR1 KGHDR and CDR2 SFDVKD. The V gene lost 4 bases and the J gene lost 5 bases, with 20 bases spanning the gap. The DNA for the CDR3 is TGTGCCACCAGTGACCAAACTCCCGACAGTGTCCATCAGCCCCAGCATTTT. Protein product: CATSDQTPDSVHQPQHF.

This clonotype was picked up one time. The J gene is TRBJ2-1, the V gene TRBV27, with TRBD2 matching over 8 bases. Trimming at V came to 2 bases and at J to 9 bases, leaving 9 bases not matched to a gene. Germline loops: CDR1 MNHEY, CDR2 SMNVEV (reference sequence). The CDR3 totals 15 residues. CDR3 sequence (DNA): TGTGCCAGCAGTTTAGTATTAGTCGGGAGGGGTGAGCAGTTCTTC. Encoded protein: CASSLVLVGRGEQFF.

The CDR3 loop reads CASSLGGTGEFYEQYF. The CDR3 bases are TGTGCCAGCAGCTTAGGAGGGACAGGGGAGTTCTACGAGCAGTACTTC. The rearrangement links TRBV7-2 to TRBJ2-7, with 10 bases matching TRBD1. Germline values: CDR1 SGHTA, CDR2 FQGNSA. The V gene end was trimmed by 1 base and the J gene end by 3 bases; junction bases not matched to a gene: 6. The CDR3 runs 16 residues.

The gene calls are TRBV18 and TRBJ2-4, with TRBD1 as a possible D gene (5 bases). In germline, CDR1 is KGHSH, CDR2 LQKENI. Trimming cost V 0 bases and J 0 bases, with 15 bases left between them. The CDR3 has 18 residues. DNA of the CDR3: TGTGCCAGCTCACCACCCCAGGGATGGACCTTAGCCAAAAACATTCAGTACTTC. It is translated as CASSPPQGWTLAKNIQYF.

The chain combines TRBV6-1 with TRBJ1-1; TRBD1 matches 11 bases. This CDR3 spans 15 amino acids. J gave up 8 bases and V 5 bases, and 10 bases lay outside the gene matches. Germline V gives CDR1 MNHNS, CDR2 SASEGT. CDR3 nucleotides: TGTGCCAGCAGTTCCGACGGCGGGACAGGGGGAGAAGCTTTCTTT. Amino acids: CASSSDGGTGGEAFF.

This rearrangement joins TRBV5-4 to TRBJ1-2; a possible D gene is TRBD1 (5 bases). V was shortened by 1 base and J by 4 bases, with 11 bases between the two germline ends. This CDR3 comprises 14 residues. Germline values: CDR1 SGHNT, CDR2 YYREEE (reference sequence). The CDR3 is CASSLQGPTYGYTF. CDR3 sequence (DNA): TGTGCCAGCAGCTTGCAGGGTCCGACCTATGGCTACACCTTC.

This clonotype was counted many times. The chain employs TRBV7-9 and TRBJ2-5; 8 nucleotides agree with TRBD2. This CDR3 is 15 amino acids long. Germline V lookup: CDR1 SEHNR, CDR2 FQNEAQ (reference sequence). V lost 3 bases and J lost 0; bases outside the gene matches: 3. The CDR3 coding sequence is TGTGCCAGCAGCTTGGTGACTAGCGACCAAGAGACCCAGTACTTC. It yields the protein CASSLVTSDQETQYF.

The chain couples TRBV24-1 to TRBJ2-7; 11 nucleotides line up with TRBD2. CDR3 length: 15 amino acids. CDR1 is KGHDR, CDR2 SFDVKD, per germline. The V segment lost 5 bases and the J segment 3 bases; nucleotides outside the gene matches: 5. CDR3 in DNA: TGTGCCACCAGTGGTTCTAGCGGGAGGCTCTACGAGCAGTACTTC. Its protein product is CATSGSSGRLYEQYF.

This clonotype was detected many times. This chain links TRBV7-3 with TRBJ2-7, with D unresolved. The CDR3 runs 17 residues. V gave up 3 bases and J gave up 2 bases, with 20 bases separating them. Germline-derived CDR1 and CDR2 are SGHTA and FQGTGA. CDR3 DNA: TGTGCCAGCAGCTTGTGGTCGCGCAGCTCTGTCACCTACGAGCAGTACTTC. It codes for CASSLWSRSSVTYEQYF. Full variable domain (rest looked up from reference TRBV7-3 and TRBJ2-7): GAGVSQTPSNKVTEKGKYVELRCDPISGHTALYWYRQSLGQGPEFLIYFQGTGAADDSGLPNDRFFAVRPEGSVSTLKIQRTERGDSAVYLCASSLWSRSSVTYEQYFGPGTRLTVT.

This clonotype was detected ten times or more. The chain joins TRBV24-1 to TRBJ2-3, with 9 bases identical to TRBD2. The V segment lost 2 bases and the J segment 2 bases; nucleotides outside the gene matches: 4. Germline V gene data show CDR1 as KGHDR and CDR2 as SFDVKD. The CDR3 contains 16 residues. The CDR3 sequence: CATSDSGLANTDTQYF. CDR3 bases: TGTGCCACCAGTGATTCGGGACTAGCAAACACAGATACGCAGTATTTT.

The chain couples TRBV24-1 to TRBJ1-5, with TRBD1 matching over 9 bases. V lost 3 bases to trimming and J lost 2 bases; unmatched junction nucleotides: 10. CDR3 length: 18 residues. Germline V gene lookup returns CDR1 KGHDR and CDR2 SFDVKD. CDR3 region: CATSDIPDRGFGNQPQHF. The CDR3 DNA reads TGTGCCACCAGTGATATACCGGACAGGGGCTTTGGCAATCAGCCCCAGCATTTT.

This clonotype was found a few times. V and J are TRBV7-2 and TRBJ2-7, with 9 bases aligning to TRBD1. Germline-derived CDR1 and CDR2 are SGHTA and FQGNSA. V shed 4 bases, J shed 4 bases, and the junction held 5 bases outside the gene matches. CDR3 length: 14 residues. CDR3: CASSWGQGEYEQYF. CDR3 bases: TGTGCCAGCAGCTGGGGACAGGGAGAATACGAGCAGTACTTC.